The T cell receptor beta chain described here comes from a study of cytomegalovirus exposure and HLA in healthy donors (dated by TCRdb to the late 2010s). The study in broad terms: An earlier analysis of some 550 of the donors reported 250 to 300 Gb of sequence data and 117 million unique TCR beta sequences from 150 million to 200 million T cells. Rather than using new phenotypic data, the later analysis identified candidate immune exposures from TCR beta sequences and from how often those sequences occurred across donors. The T cell repertoires of 666 subjects were profiled by immunosequencing and related to cytomegalovirus serostatus. Donor age, sex, ethnicity and CMV serostatus were collected together with the repertoire data. In a later analysis, previously published TCR beta repertoires from 550 to 700 donors were re-analyzed and high-resolution HLA genotyping was added so that TCR occurrence patterns could be studied. To predict cytomegalovirus infection status, the study brought together high-throughput TCR immunosequencing, statistical association of individual TCRs with disease status, and machine learning. The study was designed to test whether signatures of past pathogen exposure could be identified by cataloging public T cell receptors. Besides the first cohort of more than 650 subjects, a separate validation cohort made up of 120 different subjects was used. HLA typing covered class I and class II loci at four-digit resolution. Among the roughly 400 genotyped donors, about 85% belonged to the genetic ancestry cluster associated with self-reported Caucasian donors. Every repertoire in the discovery cohort had been generated on one and the same sequencing platform. An early release that covered some 640 HLA-typed donors contained about 290 gigabases of sequencing data and 80 million or so unique TCR sequences. A few DR-DQ haplotypes were handled as single units for association and clustering because linkage in the cohort was strong. Typing coverage varied by locus: 629-630 donors for A, B, C, DRB1 and DQB1; about 520 for DQA1; about 600 for DPA1; roughly 450 for DPB1. Among about 400 genotyped donors of the cohort, an average of about 240,000 unique TCR beta nucleotide sequences was sequenced per donor, of which about 20% were non-productive. To decide whether each TCR beta V gene segment behaved as functional or pseudogenic, an earlier analysis of some 600 of the donors relied on high-throughput TCR beta sequencing. A later genetic analysis used genome-wide SNP genotypes for about three fifths of the 666 donors, treating that subset as a discovery cohort. Summary of the overall study and its limitations: CMV serostatus was the only immune exposure information available for the cohort. V-gene and J-gene trimming of TCR beta chains was associated with a missense DCLRE1C variant in a later genetic analysis, and the association was replicated in an independent cohort. Compared with the 666-donor mean, donors in an Asian-associated ancestry cluster had fewer N-insertions in productive TCRs, according to a later genetic analysis. In both the original and validation cohorts, the classifier was reported to diagnose cytomegalovirus status with high specificity and sensitivity. A later analysis reported that several top co-occurrence clusters appeared linked to parvovirus B19, influenza, CMV and Epstein-Barr virus. The cohort was sequenced for TCR beta chains only, and without alpha or paired-chain data the features that could be detected were limited. The presence/absence analyses assumed that sequencing depth was roughly uniform across donors, and that assumption may not be true. In vitro tests confirmed that a few of the cytomegalovirus-associated TCR beta chains recognize cytomegalovirus antigens. Compared with equally common non-associated chains, HLA-associated TCR beta chains in a later analysis were more clonally expanded and had lower generation probabilities. In the study, 164 TCR beta chains were listed as associated with cytomegalovirus. In a later analysis, most CMV-associated TCR beta chains were found to appear HLA-restricted, with HLA associations seemingly driven largely by CMV exposure. Strong co-occurrence of HLA alleles, especially DR and DQ, made assigning TCR associations to individual alleles difficult. At a false discovery rate of 0.05, a later analysis linked 16,951 TCR beta sequences to specific HLA alleles. Because HLA typing was unavailable for some donors at each locus, only the typed subset was used in association tests. Linkage disequilibrium might explain the correlated functional status among segregating V segments, but an unknown experimental factor could not be ruled out. In a later analysis, the rate of TCR association differed among HLA loci, with DRB1 alleles having the most associated TCRs and HLA-C alleles having the fewest. Broadly in line with IMGT annotations, most TCR beta V segments showed up in productive rearrangements about 90% or about 30% of the time in an earlier analysis of several hundred of the donors. Most TCR sequences were observed very rarely across donors, whereas some public TCRs were present in many individuals. A cluster of highly shared sequence variants was judged likely to represent a technical artifact of the sequencing pipeline. Some IMGT-functional V segments, including TRBV6-2 and TRBV6-3, could not be told apart with the 87-base-pair reads, so those segments were excluded. A further reported finding was that TCR beta sequences accurately predicted the HLA-A and HLA-B alleles for most subjects in the first cohort. Because counts were too low, under 20 rarely observed V segments, including chromosome 9 orphons, were left out of the earlier analysis of approximately 500 of the donors. It was suggested by the authors that the approach could potentially be generalized to other disease states and immunological phenotypes.

Only one count was recorded for this clone. The antigen this receptor binds is unknown. Base qualities are not at hand, and no much larger clone is one base apart. Libraries came from the immunoSEQ multiplex PCR assay. The multiplex PCR relied on a mix of 60 forward primers for TCR Vbeta segments and 13 reverse primers for TCR Jbeta segments. Amplification of the CDR3 region of rearranged TCR beta genes was performed with a multiplex PCR assay on genomic DNA. On the Illumina HiSeq System, the amplified TCR beta libraries were sequenced as 87-base-pair reads. Per the original workflow: In a later analysis, about 80 million unique TCR beta chains were counted across the 500 to 850 repertoires, and around 11 million of these chains were shared by at least two donors. To remove PCR and sequencing errors, raw reads were error-corrected and collapsed into unique sequences using a nearest-neighbor algorithm that merged closely related sequences. To assign V, D and J gene segments, CDR3 sequences were aligned to IMGT reference sequences. For a sequence to be retained, at least a six-nucleotide match to both a V gene segment and a J gene segment was required. Rearrangements were called productive when the CDR3 lacked stop codons and stayed in frame with V and J; all others were non-productive. CDR3 was defined by IMGT convention, running from the second conserved V-encoded cysteine to the conserved J-encoded phenylalanine. The earlier analysis of about 640 of the donors excluded any sequence lacking an unambiguous match to a single V gene segment. In an earlier analysis of some 590 of the donors, a V segment was called functional when productive rearrangements were above 56.7%, and segregating when the standard deviation between donors exceeded 5%. A statistical classification framework was built to diagnose cytomegalovirus status from the catalog of TCR beta chain sequences. V and J gene assignment, in a later analysis, came from comparing TCR nucleotide sequences with IMGT/GENE-DB human TR gene sequences. Using the TCRdist pipeline, a later analysis assigned CDR3 sequences along with most-parsimonious VDJ recombination scenarios. In a later analysis, each TCR beta chain was defined by its CDR3 amino acid sequence together with its V-gene family, and reads lacking a unique V-gene family were excluded. A later analysis removed roughly 590 highly shared, low-generation-probability nucleotide sequences to deal with suspected cross-contamination and a sequencing artifact. For each public chain, a later analysis derived a clonal expansion index from normalized ranks of inferred template counts within each repertoire. Generation probabilities in a later analysis came from a VDJ recombination model fitted to out-of-frame rearrangements, and those results were checked against IGoR. In a later analysis, TCR-TCR, TCR-HLA and TCR-CMV co-occurrence was scored with hypergeometric tests, and a repertoire-size bias correction was applied to TCR pairs. To estimate false discovery rates, a later analysis permuted the HLA or CMV assignments 20 times. In a later analysis, co-occurring TCRs were grouped using DBSCAN, with TCRdist sequence similarity added in when clustering inside HLA-allele-positive subsets. Repertoires with fewer than 30,000 or more than 120,000 public chains, plus five repertoires with anomalous nucleotide sharing, were excluded from co-occurrence clustering. TCRdb provides this immuneACCESS table in a form limited to in-frame rearrangements. Some clones are lacking; in checked studies, under half of them reflect an unresolved V gene, and why the rest are absent is not known. V and J calls and clone size are as listed in that table; D and trimming were resolved from the DNA. The sample includes 100,000 to 150,000 clones, with about two thirds observed a single time. The ten largest account for around 4.8% of the sample.

In total, 500 to 700 healthy bone marrow donors made up the cohort. At the time of sampling, all cohort members were nominally healthy, though unrecorded immune exposures were likely present. The donor tested CMV seropositive, placing the donor among the 290 or so seropositive members of the cohort. Each donor provided a peripheral blood sample, and peripheral blood mononuclear cells were used for TCR beta sequencing. The Qiagen DNeasy Blood Extraction Kit was used to extract genomic DNA from the blood cell samples. Counted from cysteine to phenylalanine, this CDR3 has 15 amino acids. Here the CDR3 DNA is all that survives: 45 bases in frame from base 1. For CDR1 and CDR2, the germline V gene lists SNHLY and FYNNEI. Trimming takes 3 bases off V and 2 bases off J; junction bases not matched to a gene: 6.

This receptor was taken from a man aged 55 to 70 in good health and CMV-seropositive. This chain joins TRBV2 to TRBJ2-5; 7 bases in the middle match TRBD2. Source material: PBMCs. For the CDR3, the sequence is CASSEPGGLQETQYF. The nucleotides are TGTGCCAGCAGTGAGCCCGGGGGGTTACAAGAGACCCAGTACTTC.